The entry below gives a single TCR beta chain sequence along with its context. These data come from a study of TIL therapy for anti-PD-1-resistant metastatic lung cancer. CDR1 and CDR2 (germline): SGHNT, YENEEA. The CDR3 covers 13 residues. V was shortened by 3 bases and J by 0 bases, with 4 bases between the two germline ends. Time point: pre-treatment sample, taken before nivolumab and TIL therapy. Pleural nodules or supraclavicular lymph nodes made up most of the excised metastases sampled. This was the immunoSEQ v3 assay. TCRdb's table, derived via immunoSEQ multiplex PCR, lists solely in-frame clones and lacks some. The table records about 7,000 clones, 60% to 65% of them present only once.

The material was tumor tissue, obtained at baseline. The sequence derives from a person aged 25-79 years with non-small cell lung cancer. This sequence joins TRBV11-3 and TRBJ2-3; unclear D gene. CDR3: CASSLPSTDTQYF. The CDR3 DNA reads as TGTGCCAGCAGCTTGCCGAGCACAGATACGCAGTATTTT. The full variable domain, its missing parts supplied by reference TRBV11-3 and TRBJ2-3, is EAGVVQSPRYKIIEKKQPVAFWCNPISGHNTLYWYLQNLGQGPELLIRYENEEAVDDSQLPKDRFSAERLKGVDSTLKIQPAELGDSAVYLCASSLPSTDTQYFGPGTRLTVL.